Each of the 23 T cell receptor beta chains below was sequenced from the same sample in a study of cytomegalovirus exposure and HLA in healthy donors. Data came from immunoSEQ multiplex PCR; TCRdb stores just in-frame clones and leaves some out. The sample holds more than 90,000 clones, roughly 88% seen once. Sequenced: PBMCs. All receptors derive from a man aged 18 to 35 in good health and CMV-seronegative.

This clone is a singleton in its sample. The V call is TRBV7-9, the J call TRBJ2-1; no firm D call. There are 14 residues in the CDR3. From germline, CDR1 is SEHNR and CDR2 FQNEAQ (reference sequence). V was trimmed by 0 bases and J by 7 bases, leaving 10 bases between them. CDR3 coding DNA: TGTGCCAGCAGCTTAGCTAAAACAAATAATGAGCAGTTCTTC. It specifies CASSLAKTNNEQFF.

The chain employs TRBV14 and TRBJ2-7; D not resolved. Germline V gene lookup returns CDR1 SGHDN and CDR2 FVKESK. The V end was cut by 1 base, the J end by 0 bases, with 4 bases between. This CDR3 is built from 13 residues. The CDR3 bases are TGTGCCAGCAGCCAAGTCGGCTCCTACGAGCAGTACTTC. Its protein is CASSQVGSYEQYF.

In DNA form, the CDR3 reads TGTGCCAGCAGTTTTCAGGTTCCCGGGGAGCTGTTTTTT. Its translation is CASSFQVPGELFF. This rearrangement joins TRBV27 to TRBJ2-2; the D is unclear. Germline V gene data show CDR1 as MNHEY and CDR2 as SMNVEV (reference sequence). This CDR3 has 13 residues. V gave up 3 bases and J gave up 6 bases, with 8 bases separating them.

The rearrangement links TRBV5-1 to TRBJ2-1; D possibly corresponds to TRBD1 (6 bases). V shed 0 bases and J shed 7 bases, with 14 bases lying between them. The germline gives CDR1 SGHRS, CDR2 YFSETQ. The CDR3 covers 15 residues. The CDR3 region is CASSLDRVLKNEQFF. Written as DNA, the CDR3 is TGCGCCAGCAGCTTGGACAGGGTGTTAAAGAATGAGCAGTTCTTC.

This clone was seen only a few times. This rearrangement joins TRBV19 to TRBJ1-2; the match to TRBD1 covers 8 bases. There are 16 residues in the CDR3. J was trimmed by 6 bases and V by 6 bases; bases with no gene match: 15. Germline assignment: CDR1 LNHDA and CDR2 SQIVND (reference sequence). CDR3 sequence (DNA): TGTGCCAGTAGCAACCCAGGGGGCGCGGGCATGGATGGCTACACCTTC. Its protein is CASSNPGGAGMDGYTF.

The J gene is TRBJ2-1, the V gene TRBV28, with TRBD2 matching over 9 bases. J was trimmed by 8 bases and V by 2 bases; bases with no gene match: 4. Germline V gene data show CDR1 as MDHEN and CDR2 as SYDVKM. This CDR3 spans 14 amino acids. The CDR3 sequence: CASSLGGGAYEQFF. CDR3 nucleotides: TGTGCCAGCAGTTTAGGCGGGGGGGCGTATGAGCAGTTCTTC. Based on the CDR3 plus reference TRBV28 and TRBJ2-1, the full variable domain is DVKVTQSSRYLVKRTGEKVFLECVQDMDHENMFWYRQDPGLGLRLIYFSYDVKMKEKGDIPEGYSVSREKKERFSLILESASTNQTSMYLCASSLGGGAYEQFFGPGTRLTVL.

The rearrangement uses TRBV19 and TRBJ2-7, with D maybe TRBD2 (6 bases). Germline CDR1 is LNHDA and CDR2 is SQIVND (reference sequence). V lost 5 bases and J lost 0, with 14 bases in between. The CDR3 is made up of 15 amino acids. CDR3 protein: CASSGRWAHSYEQYF. The CDR3 nucleotides are TGTGCCAGTAGTGGGAGGTGGGCCCACTCCTACGAGCAGTACTTC. Variable domain in full (rest from reference TRBV19 and TRBJ2-7): DGGITQSPKYLFRKEGQNVTLSCEQNLNHDAMYWYRQDPGQGLRLIYYSQIVNDFQKGDIAEGYSVSREKKESFPLTVTSAQKNPTAFYLCASSGRWAHSYEQYFGPGTRLTVT.

The chain recombines TRBV13 with TRBJ2-1; possibly TRBD1 for D (6 bases). This CDR3 has 15 residues. Germline V gene data show CDR1 as PRHDT and CDR2 as FYEKMQ (reference sequence). The V gene lost 7 bases and the J gene lost 7 bases, with 20 bases spanning the gap. In DNA form, the CDR3 reads TGTGCCAGCACCGAACCGGGACATGACATAAATGAGCAGTTCTTC. Protein sequence: CASTEPGHDINEQFF.

The chain is built from TRBV30 and TRBJ1-3; 7 bases are a match to TRBD1. Germline loops: CDR1 GTSNPN, CDR2 SVGIG (reference sequence). The CDR3 has 15 amino acids. V trimming: 3 bases; J trimming: 4 bases; junction bases outside the gene matches: 9. DNA of the CDR3: TGTGCCTGGAGCAGGGGGTCAGCACCGGGAAACACCATATATTTT. Protein product: CAWSRGSAPGNTIYF.

The chain is built from TRBV19 and TRBJ2-7; possible D gene TRBD1, 6 bases. The CDR3 runs 14 residues. The germline CDR1 and CDR2 sequences are LNHDA and SQIVND (reference sequence). V dropped 3 bases and J dropped 5 bases, with 14 bases sitting between them. The CDR3 nucleotides are TGTGCCAGTAGTATCGGCTACAGGGCTGACGAGCAGTACTTC. This encodes CASSIGYRADEQYF.

This chain joins TRBV6-1 and TRBJ2-7; 14 bases are a match to TRBD2. The CDR3 totals 14 residues. From germline, CDR1 is MNHNS and CDR2 SASEGT. The J segment lost 6 bases and the V segment lost 3 bases, leaving 1 base of the junction unmatched. The CDR3 region has the DNA TGTGCCAGCAGTGACGGGACTAGCGGGGGCGAGCAGTACTTC. This encodes CASSDGTSGGEQYF.

The rearrangement uses TRBV6-5 and TRBJ1-1; D possibly corresponds to TRBD1 (6 bases). Germline CDR1 is MNHEY and CDR2 is SVGAGI. V was trimmed by 6 bases and J by 4 bases, leaving 9 bases between them. The CDR3 is 12 amino acids. The CDR3 DNA sequence: TGTGCCAGCAGGAGGGGGTTCACTGAAGCTTTCTTT. This codes for CASRRGFTEAFF.

The sample holds one count of this clone. The rearrangement joins TRBV9 to TRBJ2-7; 11 bases align to TRBD1. J lost 3 bases, V lost 4 bases, and 9 bases had no gene match. CDR1 and CDR2 from the germline V gene are SGDLS and YYNGEE. The CDR3 is 16 amino acids. This CDR3 is CASSPTGTGGFYEQYF. As DNA, the CDR3 is TGTGCCAGCAGCCCAACCGGGACAGGGGGTTTCTACGAGCAGTACTTC.

V usage is TRBV5-8 and J usage is TRBJ2-5; D gene unclear. The V gene's germline CDR1 is SGHTS and CDR2 YDEGEE. Trimming removed 0 bases at V and 1 base at J, with 10 bases between. CDR3 length: 15 residues. Here the CDR3 reads CASSLGRGSQETQYF. CDR3 nucleotide sequence: TGTGCCAGCAGCTTGGGCCGCGGCAGCCAAGAGACCCAGTACTTC.

This clone is a singleton in its sample. The chain has TRBV6-5 and TRBJ1-2, with TRBD1 as a possible D gene (5 bases). The CDR3 spans 13 residues. Germline V CDR1 and CDR2: MNHEY, SVGAGI. V shed 6 bases and J shed 1 base, with 9 bases lying between them. The CDR3, as DNA: TGTGCCAGCAGCCCCGACAGTAACTATGGCTACACCTTC. Translation: CASSPDSNYGYTF.

The rearrangement links TRBV11-3 to TRBJ2-2; D is ambiguous. V shed 5 bases and J shed 2 bases, with 9 bases lying between them. Germline values: CDR1 SGHNT, CDR2 YENEEA. This CDR3 spans 14 amino acids. The CDR3 sequence is CASSPLTNTGELFF. CDR3 in DNA: TGTGCCAGCAGCCCGCTAACCAACACCGGGGAGCTGTTTTTT.

Only one count was recorded for this clone. The chain is built from TRBV7-9 and TRBJ2-1; TRBD2 agrees at 11 bases. The CDR3 spans 15 residues. Looked up from germline, CDR1 is SEHNR and CDR2 is FQNEAQ (reference sequence). V gave up 7 bases and J gave up 7 bases; unmatched junction bases: 9. In DNA, the CDR3 is TGTGCCAGCAACCATAGCGGGAGGGCAAGGAATGAGCAGTTCTTC. Residues: CASNHSGRARNEQFF.

This rearrangement joins TRBV10-3 to TRBJ2-5; 8 positions match TRBD2. Trimming cost V 2 bases and J 4 bases; bases outside gene matches: 6. This CDR3 has 15 residues. Germline V CDR1 and CDR2: ENHRY, SYGVKD. The CDR3, as DNA: TGTGCCATCAGTGAGCCCGGGAGGGCGGGAGAGACCCAGTACTTC. Its protein is CAISEPGRAGETQYF.

The V and J genes are TRBV11-3 and TRBJ1-1, with a weak D call TRBD1 (6 bases). CDR3 length equals 13 residues. The V end was cut by 8 bases, the J end by 0 bases, with 10 bases between. Germline V gene sequence: CDR1 SGHNT, CDR2 YENEEA. The CDR3 loop is CASSGVMNTEAFF. For the CDR3, the DNA is TGTGCCAGCTCAGGGGTCATGAACACTGAAGCTTTCTTT. Full variable domain (rest looked up from reference TRBV11-3 and TRBJ1-1): EAGVVQSPRYKIIEKKQPVAFWCNPISGHNTLYWYLQNLGQGPELLIRYENEEAVDDSQLPKDRFSAERLKGVDSTLKIQPAELGDSAVYLCASSGVMNTEAFFGQGTRLTVV.

The gene calls are TRBV2 and TRBJ2-3, with 11 bases identical to TRBD2. Germline-derived CDR1 and CDR2 are SNHLY and FYNNEI. The CDR3 extends over 16 amino acids. The V segment lost 7 bases and the J segment 5 bases; nucleotides outside the gene matches: 11. The CDR3 region has the DNA TGTGCCAGCACCACGGGACTAGCGGAGGGGGGAGATACGCAGTATTTT. It codes for CASTTGLAEGGDTQYF.

The V gene is TRBV10-1, the J gene TRBJ2-1; 10 bases fit TRBD2. Germline CDR1 is WNHNN and CDR2 is SYGVQD (reference sequence). The CDR3 length is 13 residues. V was clipped by 7 bases and J by 7 bases; unmatched bases: 4. CDR3 sequence reads: CASKAGGGNEQFF. The CDR3 nucleotides are TGCGCCAGCAAAGCGGGAGGGGGGAATGAGCAGTTCTTC.

This rearrangement joins TRBV4-1 to TRBJ2-7; 10 bases are shared with TRBD2. There are 15 residues in the CDR3. The germline gives CDR1 MGHRA, CDR2 YSYEKL. Trimming removed 0 bases from V and 4 bases from J; junction bases left unmatched: 3. CDR3 sequence reads: CASSQDPAGGYEQYF. The CDR3 DNA reads TGCGCCAGCAGCCAAGATCCAGCGGGAGGGTACGAGCAGTACTTC.

The chain's CDR3 is CASRDGTSGRNEQFF. The DNA of the CDR3 is TGTGCCAGCAGAGACGGGACTAGCGGGCGGAATGAGCAGTTCTTC. The chain couples TRBV6-6 to TRBJ2-1, with 12 bases matching TRBD2. Germline V gene sequence: CDR1 MNHNY, CDR2 SVGAGI (reference sequence). This CDR3 contains 15 residues. V shed 6 bases, J shed 7 bases, and the junction held 7 bases outside the gene matches.